The 5 T cell receptor beta chains below all came from one sample that was sequenced in a study of human T cells and chemical hapten exposure. Time point specified: patch test 2, 6 weeks after DPC sensitization. Treatment indicated: therapeutic diphenylcyclopropenone sensitization with weekly scalp DPC. Each CDR3 protein is one row after TCRdb ran MiXCR on the RACE reads. The table records about 54,000 distinct CDR3 sequences, 9.5% to 10% of them present only once. Here the sequenced sample was whole blood, taken in connection with sensitization to the hapten diphenylcyclopropenone (DPC). These TCRs come from a woman aged 45-60 years with alopecia areata. Some clones in this sample may be carry-over from other donors' samples.

In its sample, this clonotype was seen a few times. V and J are TRBV29-1 and TRBJ1-2, with D unresolved. The CDR3 runs to 12 residues. Germline V CDR1 and CDR2: SQVTM, ANQGSEA. Trimming left V 4 bases short and J 3 bases short, with 9 bases between. The CDR3 protein is CSVGGLYYGYTF. CDR3 nucleotide sequence: TGCAGCGTTGGAGGGCTTTACTATGGCTACACCTTC.

This clonotype came up many times. This chain connects TRBV7-2 to TRBJ2-5; no firm D call. V gave up 5 bases and J gave up 0 bases, with 7 bases separating them. The germline CDR1 and CDR2 sequences are SGHTA and FQGNSA. CDR3 length equals 13 residues. The CDR3: CASSRAHQETQYF. As DNA, the CDR3 is TGTGCCAGCAGCAGAGCCCACCAAGAGACCCAGTACTTC.

The table lists this clonotype with many counts. The chain joins TRBV6-5 to TRBJ1-5; no reliable D call. V was trimmed by 2 bases and J by 5 bases, leaving 7 bases between them. The CDR3 runs to 13 residues. Germline V lookup: CDR1 MNHEY, CDR2 SVGAGI. CDR3 DNA: TGTGCCAGCAGTTACGGCCGGTATCAGCCCCAGCATTTT. Its translation is CASSYGRYQPQHF.

This clonotype has a handful of counts. The chain has TRBV7-2 and TRBJ2-4, with unresolved D. Per germline, CDR1 SGHTA and CDR2 FQGNSA. The CDR3 is 14 residues long. V was cut by 3 bases and J by 0 bases, with 6 bases left in between. The CDR3 region is CASSFELAKNIQYF. DNA of the CDR3: TGTGCCAGCAGCTTCGAGCTAGCCAAAAACATTCAGTACTTC.

J is TRBJ1-2 and V is TRBV6-5; the D is unclear. The CDR3 spans 15 residues. The germline V and J ends were trimmed by 0 bases and 4 bases, with 12 bases remaining between them. CDR1 MNHEY and CDR2 SVGAGI come from the germline V gene. Written as DNA, the CDR3 is TGTGCCAGCAGTTACTCGAACACTAGAGGCTATGGCTACACCTTC. It is translated as CASSYSNTRGYGYTF.